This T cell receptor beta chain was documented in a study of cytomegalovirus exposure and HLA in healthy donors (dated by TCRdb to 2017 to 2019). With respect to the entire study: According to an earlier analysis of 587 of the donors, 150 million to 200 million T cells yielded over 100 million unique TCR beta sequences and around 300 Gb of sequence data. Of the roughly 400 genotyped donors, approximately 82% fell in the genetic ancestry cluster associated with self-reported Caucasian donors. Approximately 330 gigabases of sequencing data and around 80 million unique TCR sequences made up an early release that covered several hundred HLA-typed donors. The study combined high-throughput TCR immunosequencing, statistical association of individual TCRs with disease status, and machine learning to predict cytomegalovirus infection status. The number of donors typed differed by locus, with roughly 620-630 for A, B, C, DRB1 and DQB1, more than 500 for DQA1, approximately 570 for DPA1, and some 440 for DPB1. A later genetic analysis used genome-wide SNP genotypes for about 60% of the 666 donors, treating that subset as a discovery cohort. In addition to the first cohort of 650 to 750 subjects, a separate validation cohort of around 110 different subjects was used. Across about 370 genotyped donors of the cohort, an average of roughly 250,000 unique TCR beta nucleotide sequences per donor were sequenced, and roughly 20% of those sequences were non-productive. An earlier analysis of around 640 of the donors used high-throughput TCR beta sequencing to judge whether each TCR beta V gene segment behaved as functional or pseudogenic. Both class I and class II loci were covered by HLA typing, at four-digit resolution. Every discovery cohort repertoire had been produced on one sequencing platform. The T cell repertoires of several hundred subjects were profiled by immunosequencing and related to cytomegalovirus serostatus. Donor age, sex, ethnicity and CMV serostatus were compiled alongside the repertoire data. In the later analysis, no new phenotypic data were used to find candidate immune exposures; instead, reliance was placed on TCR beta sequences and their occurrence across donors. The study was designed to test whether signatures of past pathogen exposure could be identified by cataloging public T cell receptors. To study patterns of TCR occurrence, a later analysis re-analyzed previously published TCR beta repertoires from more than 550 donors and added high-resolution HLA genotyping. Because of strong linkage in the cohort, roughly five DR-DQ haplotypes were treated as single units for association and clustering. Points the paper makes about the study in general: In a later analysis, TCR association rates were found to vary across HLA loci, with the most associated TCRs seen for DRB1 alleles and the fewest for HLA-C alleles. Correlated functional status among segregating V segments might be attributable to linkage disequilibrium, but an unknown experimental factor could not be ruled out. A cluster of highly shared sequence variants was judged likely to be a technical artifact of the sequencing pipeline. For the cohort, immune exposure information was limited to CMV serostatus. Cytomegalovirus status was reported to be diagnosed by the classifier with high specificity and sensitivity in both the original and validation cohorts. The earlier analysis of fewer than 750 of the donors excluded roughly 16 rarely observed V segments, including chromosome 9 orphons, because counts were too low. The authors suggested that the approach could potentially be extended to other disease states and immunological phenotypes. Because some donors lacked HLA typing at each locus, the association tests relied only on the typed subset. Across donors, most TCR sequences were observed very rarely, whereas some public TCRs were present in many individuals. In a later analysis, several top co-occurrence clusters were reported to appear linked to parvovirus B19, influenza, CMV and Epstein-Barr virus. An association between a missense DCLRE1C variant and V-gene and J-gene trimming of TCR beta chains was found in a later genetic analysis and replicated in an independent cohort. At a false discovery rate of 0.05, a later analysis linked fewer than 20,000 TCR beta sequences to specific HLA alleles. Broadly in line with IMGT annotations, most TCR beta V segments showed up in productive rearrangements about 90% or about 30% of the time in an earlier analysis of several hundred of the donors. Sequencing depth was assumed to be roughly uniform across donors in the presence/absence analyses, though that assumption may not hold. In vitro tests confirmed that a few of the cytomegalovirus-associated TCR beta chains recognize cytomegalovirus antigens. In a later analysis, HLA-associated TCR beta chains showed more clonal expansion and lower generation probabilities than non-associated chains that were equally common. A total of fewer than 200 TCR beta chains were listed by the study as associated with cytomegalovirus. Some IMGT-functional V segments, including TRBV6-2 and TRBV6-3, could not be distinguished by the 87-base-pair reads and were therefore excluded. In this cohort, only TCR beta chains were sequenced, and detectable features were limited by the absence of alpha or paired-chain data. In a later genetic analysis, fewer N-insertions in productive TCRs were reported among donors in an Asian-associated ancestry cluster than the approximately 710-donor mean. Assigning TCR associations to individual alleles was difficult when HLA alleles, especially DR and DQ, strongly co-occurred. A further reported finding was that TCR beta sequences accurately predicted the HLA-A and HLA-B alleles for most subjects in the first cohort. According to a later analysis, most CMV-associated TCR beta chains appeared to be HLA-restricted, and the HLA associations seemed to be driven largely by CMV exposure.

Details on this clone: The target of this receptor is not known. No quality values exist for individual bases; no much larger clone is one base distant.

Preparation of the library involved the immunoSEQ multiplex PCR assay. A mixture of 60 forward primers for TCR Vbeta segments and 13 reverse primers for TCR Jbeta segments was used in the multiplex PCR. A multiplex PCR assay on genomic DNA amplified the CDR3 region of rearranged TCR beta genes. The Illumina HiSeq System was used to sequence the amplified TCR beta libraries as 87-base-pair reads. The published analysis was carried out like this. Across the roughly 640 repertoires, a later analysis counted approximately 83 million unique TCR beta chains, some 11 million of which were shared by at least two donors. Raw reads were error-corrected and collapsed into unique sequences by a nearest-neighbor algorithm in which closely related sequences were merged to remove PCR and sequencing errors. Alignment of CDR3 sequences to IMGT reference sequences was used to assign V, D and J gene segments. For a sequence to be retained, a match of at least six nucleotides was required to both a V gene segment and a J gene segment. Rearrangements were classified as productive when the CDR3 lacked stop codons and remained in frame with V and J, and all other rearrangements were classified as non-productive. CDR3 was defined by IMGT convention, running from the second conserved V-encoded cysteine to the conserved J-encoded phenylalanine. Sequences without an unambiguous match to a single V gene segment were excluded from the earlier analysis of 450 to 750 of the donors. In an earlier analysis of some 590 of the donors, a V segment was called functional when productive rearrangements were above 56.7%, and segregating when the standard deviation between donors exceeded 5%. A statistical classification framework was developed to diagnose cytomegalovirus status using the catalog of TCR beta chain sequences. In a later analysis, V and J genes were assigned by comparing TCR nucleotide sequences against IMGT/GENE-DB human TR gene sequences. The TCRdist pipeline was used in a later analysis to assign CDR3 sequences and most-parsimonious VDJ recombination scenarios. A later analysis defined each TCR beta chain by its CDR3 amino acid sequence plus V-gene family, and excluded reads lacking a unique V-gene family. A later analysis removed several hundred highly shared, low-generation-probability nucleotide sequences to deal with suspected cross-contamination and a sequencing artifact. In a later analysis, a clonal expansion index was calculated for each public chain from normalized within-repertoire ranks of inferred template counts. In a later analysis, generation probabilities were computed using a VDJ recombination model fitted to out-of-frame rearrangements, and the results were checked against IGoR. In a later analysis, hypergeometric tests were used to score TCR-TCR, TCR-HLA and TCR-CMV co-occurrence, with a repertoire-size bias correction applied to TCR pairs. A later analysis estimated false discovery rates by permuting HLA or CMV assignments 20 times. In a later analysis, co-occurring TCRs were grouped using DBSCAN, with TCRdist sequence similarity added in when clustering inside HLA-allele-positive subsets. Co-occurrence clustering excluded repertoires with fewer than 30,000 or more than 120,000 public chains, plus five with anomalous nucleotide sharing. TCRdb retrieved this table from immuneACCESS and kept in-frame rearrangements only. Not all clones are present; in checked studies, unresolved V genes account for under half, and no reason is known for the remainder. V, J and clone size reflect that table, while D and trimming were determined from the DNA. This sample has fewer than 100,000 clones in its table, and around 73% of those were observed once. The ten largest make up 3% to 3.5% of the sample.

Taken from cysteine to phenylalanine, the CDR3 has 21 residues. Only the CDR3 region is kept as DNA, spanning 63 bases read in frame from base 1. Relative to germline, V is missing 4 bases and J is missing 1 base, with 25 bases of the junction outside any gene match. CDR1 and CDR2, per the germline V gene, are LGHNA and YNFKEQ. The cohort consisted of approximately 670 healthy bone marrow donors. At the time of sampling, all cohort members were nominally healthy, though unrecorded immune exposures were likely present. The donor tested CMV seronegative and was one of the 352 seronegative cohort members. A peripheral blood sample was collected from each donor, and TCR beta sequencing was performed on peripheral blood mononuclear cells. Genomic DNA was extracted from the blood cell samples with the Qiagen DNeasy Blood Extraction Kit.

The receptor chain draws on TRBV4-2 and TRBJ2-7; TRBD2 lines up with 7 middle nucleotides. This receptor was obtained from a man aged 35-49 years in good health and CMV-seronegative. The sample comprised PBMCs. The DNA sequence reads TGTGCCAGCAGCCGGGGGACTAATGTTCAGTCGGAGGCCTGGAAATCCTACGAGCAGTACTTC. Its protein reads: CASSRGTNVQSEAWKSYEQYF.